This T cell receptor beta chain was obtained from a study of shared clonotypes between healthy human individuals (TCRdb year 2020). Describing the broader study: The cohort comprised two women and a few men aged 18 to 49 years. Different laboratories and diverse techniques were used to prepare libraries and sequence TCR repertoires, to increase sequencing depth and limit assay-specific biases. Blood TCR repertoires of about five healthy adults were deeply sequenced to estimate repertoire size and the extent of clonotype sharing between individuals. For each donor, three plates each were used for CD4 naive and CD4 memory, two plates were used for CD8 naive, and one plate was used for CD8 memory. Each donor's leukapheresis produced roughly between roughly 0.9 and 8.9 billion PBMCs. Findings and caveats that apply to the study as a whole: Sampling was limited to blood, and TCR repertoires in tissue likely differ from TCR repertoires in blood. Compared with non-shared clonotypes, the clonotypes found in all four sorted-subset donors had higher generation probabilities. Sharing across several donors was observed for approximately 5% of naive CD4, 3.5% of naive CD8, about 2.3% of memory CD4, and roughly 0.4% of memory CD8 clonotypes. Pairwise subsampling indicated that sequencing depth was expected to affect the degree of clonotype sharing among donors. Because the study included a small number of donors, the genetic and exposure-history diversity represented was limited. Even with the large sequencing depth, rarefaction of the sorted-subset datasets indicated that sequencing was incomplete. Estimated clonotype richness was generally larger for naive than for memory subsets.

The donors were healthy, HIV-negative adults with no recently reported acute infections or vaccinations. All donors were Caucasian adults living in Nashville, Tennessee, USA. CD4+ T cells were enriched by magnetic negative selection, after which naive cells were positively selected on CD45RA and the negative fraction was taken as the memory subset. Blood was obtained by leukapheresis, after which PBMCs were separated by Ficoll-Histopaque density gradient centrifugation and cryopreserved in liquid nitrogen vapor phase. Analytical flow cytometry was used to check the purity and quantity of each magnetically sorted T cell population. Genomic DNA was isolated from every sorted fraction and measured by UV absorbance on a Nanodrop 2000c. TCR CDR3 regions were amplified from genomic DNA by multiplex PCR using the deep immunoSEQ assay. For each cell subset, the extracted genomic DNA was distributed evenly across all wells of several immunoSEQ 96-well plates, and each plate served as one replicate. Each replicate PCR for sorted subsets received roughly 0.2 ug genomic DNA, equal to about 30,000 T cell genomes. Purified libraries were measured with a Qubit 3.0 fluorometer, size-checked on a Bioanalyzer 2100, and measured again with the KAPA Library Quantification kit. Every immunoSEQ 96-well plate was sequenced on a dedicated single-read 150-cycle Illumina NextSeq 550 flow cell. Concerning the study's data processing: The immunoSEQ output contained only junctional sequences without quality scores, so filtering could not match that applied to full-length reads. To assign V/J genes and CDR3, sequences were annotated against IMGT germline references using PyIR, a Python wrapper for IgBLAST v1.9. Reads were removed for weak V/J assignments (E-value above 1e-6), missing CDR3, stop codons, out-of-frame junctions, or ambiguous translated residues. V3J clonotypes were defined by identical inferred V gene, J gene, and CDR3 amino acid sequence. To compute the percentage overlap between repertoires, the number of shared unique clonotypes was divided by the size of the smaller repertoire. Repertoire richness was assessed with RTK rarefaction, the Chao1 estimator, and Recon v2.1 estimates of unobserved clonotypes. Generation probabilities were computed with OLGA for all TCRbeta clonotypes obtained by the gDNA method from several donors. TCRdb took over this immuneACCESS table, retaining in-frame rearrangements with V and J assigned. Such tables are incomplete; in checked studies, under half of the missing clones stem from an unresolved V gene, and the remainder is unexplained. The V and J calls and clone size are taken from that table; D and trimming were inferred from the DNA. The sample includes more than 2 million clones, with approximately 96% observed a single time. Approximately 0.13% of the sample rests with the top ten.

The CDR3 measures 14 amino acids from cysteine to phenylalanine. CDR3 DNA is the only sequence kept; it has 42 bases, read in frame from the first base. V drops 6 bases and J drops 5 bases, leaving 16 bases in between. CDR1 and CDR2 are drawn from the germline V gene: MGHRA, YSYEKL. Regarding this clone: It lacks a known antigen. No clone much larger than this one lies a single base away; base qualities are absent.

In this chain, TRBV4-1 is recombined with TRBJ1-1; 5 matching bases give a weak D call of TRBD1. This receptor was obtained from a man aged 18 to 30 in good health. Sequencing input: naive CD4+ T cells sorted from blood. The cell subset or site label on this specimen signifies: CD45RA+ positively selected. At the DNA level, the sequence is TGCGCCAGCAGTCTCACCGGGACGACGACTGAAGCTTTCTTT. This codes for CASSLTGTTTEAFF.